This TCR beta chain was profiled in a study of T cells in Graves' hyperthyroidism and ophthalmopathy. The study's findings and limits: From stable hyperthyroidism, ophthalmopathy was separated by a 13 V-J model.

Hyperthyroidism, newly diagnosed and lasting under 2 months, affected patients aged 18 to 65. Germline CDR1 reads SGHVS; CDR2 reads FQNEAQ. Trimming left V 3 bases short and J 5 bases short, with 8 bases between. This CDR3 spans 13 amino acids. Regarding this clonotype: Its cognate antigen is unknown.

RNA transcripts served as the template for amplifying TCR beta CDR3 regions. First-round RT-PCR targeting the TCR CDR3 was performed with the HTBI primer set. TCRdb used MiXCR to reprocess the multiplex PCR reads, holding one entry per CDR3 protein. The sample lists roughly 720,000 distinct CDR3 sequences, 15% to 20% occurring once. This chain connects TRBV7-8 to TRBJ1-5; the D gene is possibly TRBD1 (5 bases). This receptor was identified in a man aged 50 or older with Graves' hyperthyroidism. Material: blood. The CDR3 here is CASSFRQYQPQHF. The CDR3 DNA reads TGTGCCAGCAGCTTTCGACAGTATCAGCCCCAGCATTTT.